One sample yielded the 23 T cell receptor beta chains listed below, sequenced in a study of blood T cell repertoires in COVID-19. TCRdb keeps only in-frame clones here, not all; method: immunoSEQ multiplex PCR. Among over 250,000 clones listed, more than 80% were seen once. The sequenced sample was PBMCs or T cells enriched from blood (not recorded which). These receptors were taken from a woman aged 25 to 39 who had recovered from COVID-19.

The chain combines TRBV11-1 with TRBJ2-3; possible D gene TRBD2, 6 bases. The CDR3 totals 16 residues. CDR1 and CDR2 (germline): SGHAT, FQDESV (reference sequence). V was cut by 5 bases and J by 2 bases, with 17 bases left in between. CDR3 region: CASSETGLINTDTQYF. Here the CDR3 DNA reads TGTGCCAGCAGCGAAACAGGACTAATAAACACAGATACGCAGTATTTT.

This clone is a singleton in its sample. V usage is TRBV10-3 and J usage is TRBJ2-2, with 7 bases identical to TRBD2. With 11 bases clipped from V and 5 bases from J, the junction kept 11 bases outside the gene matches. The CDR3 loop spans 14 amino acids. Germline assignment: CDR1 ENHRY and CDR2 SYGVKD. CDR3 nucleotides: TGTGCCTGTTCGGAGCGGGACTCAACCGGGGAGCTGTTTTTT. Translated, it gives CACSERDSTGELFF.

The V and J genes are TRBV28 and TRBJ2-7; the D gene is possibly TRBD1 (5 bases). Germline V CDR1 and CDR2: MDHEN, SYDVKM. This CDR3 is 13 amino acids long. Deletions cut 3 bases from V and 9 bases from J, with 15 bases between. The CDR3 coding sequence is TGTGCCAGCAGTTTCCGACAGTTAGATTCGCAGTACTTC. It encodes CASSFRQLDSQYF. The variable domain in full, with the rest retrieved from reference TRBV28 and TRBJ2-7, is DVKVTQSSRYLVKRTGEKVFLECVQDMDHENMFWYRQDPGLGLRLIYFSYDVKMKEKGDIPEGYSVSREKKERFSLILESASTNQTSMYLCASSFRQLDSQYFGPGTRLTVT.

The chain recombines TRBV7-3 with TRBJ2-3; TRBD1 matches 11 bases. Trimming cost V 5 bases and J 4 bases; bases outside gene matches: 2. The CDR3 consists of 14 residues. Germline CDR1 SGHTA, CDR2 FQGTGA. CDR3 residues: CASSQGQGADTQYF. The CDR3 DNA reads TGTGCCAGCAGCCAGGGACAGGGGGCAGATACGCAGTATTTT.

This clone has only a few counts. DNA for the CDR3: TGTGCCAGCTCACCACAGTCGGGAAGCAATCAGCCCCAGCATTTT. Encoded protein: CASSPQSGSNQPQHF. The V and J genes are TRBV18 and TRBJ1-5; D ambiguous. Germline V CDR1 and CDR2: KGHSH, LQKENI. The ends were cut back, 1 base at V and 1 base at J, with 8 bases in the middle. The CDR3 spans 15 residues.

This chain uses TRBV27 with TRBJ2-7, with D maybe TRBD1 (6 bases). Trimming took off 2 bases at V and 5 bases at J, with 13 bases between the two ends. Germline CDR1 is MNHEY and CDR2 is SMNVEV (reference sequence). CDR3 length equals 14 residues. The CDR3 loop is CASSLNRVVNEQYF. The DNA of the CDR3 is TGTGCCAGCAGTTTAAACAGGGTGGTCAACGAGCAGTACTTC.

The chain carries TRBV6-5 and TRBJ1-3, with D unclear. Germline V gene data show CDR1 as MNHEY and CDR2 as SVGAGI. The CDR3 spans 12 residues. The V end was cut by 5 bases, the J end by 4 bases, with 6 bases between. This CDR3 reads CASSMQGNTIYF. CDR3 in DNA: TGTGCCAGCAGTATGCAGGGAAACACCATATATTTT.

The CDR3 spells CASSPRQGGYGYTF. CDR3 bases: TGTGCCAGTAGTCCTAGACAGGGGGGCTATGGCTACACCTTC. The chain joins TRBV19 to TRBJ1-2, with 9 positions matching TRBD1. V shed 5 bases, J shed 4 bases, and the junction held 5 bases outside the gene matches. Germline CDR1 and CDR2: LNHDA and SQIVND (reference sequence). The CDR3 is made up of 14 amino acids.

This chain uses TRBV24-1 with TRBJ2-1, with D possibly TRBD1 on 6 matching bases. Deletions cut 6 bases from V and 7 bases from J, with 15 bases between. This CDR3 has 14 amino acids. Germline loops: CDR1 KGHDR, CDR2 SFDVKD. The CDR3 bases are TGTGCCACCAGTCCGGCGGCAGGGGATAATGAGCAGTTCTTC. Amino acid sequence: CATSPAAGDNEQFF.

V is TRBV27 and J is TRBJ1-2, with 8 bases lining up with TRBD1. Germline CDR1 MNHEY, CDR2 SMNVEV (reference sequence). This CDR3 spans 15 amino acids. The V segment lost 5 bases and the J segment 7 bases; nucleotides outside the gene matches: 12. CDR3 sequence (DNA): TGTGCCAGCAGTCGGGATCTGACAGGGGTCGGTGGCTACACCTTC. Translated: CASSRDLTGVGGYTF.

This chain connects TRBV12-3 or TRBV12-4 to TRBJ2-2, with 7 nucleotides matching TRBD1. Trimming cost V 5 bases and J 7 bases; bases outside gene matches: 4. The CDR3 has 13 residues. This chain's CDR3 is CASSTPGGGELFF. The CDR3 DNA is TGTGCCAGCAGTACCCCAGGGGGCGGGGAGCTGTTTTTT.

V gene TRBV4-3 combines with J gene TRBJ2-4, with 10 bases fitting TRBD2. CDR3 length equals 16 residues. The V segment lost 0 bases and the J segment 6 bases; nucleotides outside the gene matches: 5. Germline V gene sequence: CDR1 LGHNA, CDR2 YSLEER. This CDR3 reads CASSQETSGHANIQYF. The DNA of the CDR3 is TGCGCCAGCAGCCAAGAGACTAGCGGGCACGCAAACATTCAGTACTTC.

The chain joins TRBV5-6 to TRBJ1-1; D is ambiguous. Trimming left V 3 bases short and J 3 bases short, with 9 bases between. The CDR3 covers 13 residues. Germline V gene data show CDR1 as SGHDT and CDR2 as YYEEEE. For the CDR3, the DNA is TGTGCCAGCAGCTCCAGCGAGTACACTGAAGCTTTCTTT. Its translation is CASSSSEYTEAFF. The complete variable domain, with remaining parts taken from reference TRBV5-6 and TRBJ1-1, reads DAGVTQSPTHLIKTRGQQVTLRCSPKSGHDTVSWYQQALGQGPQFIFQYYEEEERQRGNFPDRFSGHQFPNYSSELNVNALLLGDSALYLCASSSSEYTEAFFGQGTRLTVV.

The V and J genes are TRBV27 and TRBJ2-7; D is unresolved. Germline V gene data show CDR1 as MNHEY and CDR2 as SMNVEV (reference sequence). Trimming removed 5 bases at V and 2 bases at J, with 7 bases between. The CDR3 length is 12 residues. The CDR3 coding sequence is TGTGCCAGCAGTCGACTTCCCTACGAGCAGTACTTC. This translates into CASSRLPYEQYF.

The chain employs TRBV15 and TRBJ2-2; 8 nucleotides agree with TRBD2. In germline, CDR1 is LNHNV, CDR2 YYDKDF (reference sequence). CDR3 length: 16 residues. The V segment lost 0 bases and the J segment 6 bases; nucleotides outside the gene matches: 6. The CDR3 is CATSRDTSGSPGELFF. CDR3 bases: TGTGCCACCAGCAGAGATACCAGCGGGAGTCCCGGGGAGCTGTTTTTT. The full variable domain, its missing parts supplied by reference TRBV15 and TRBJ2-2, is DAMVIQNPRYQVTQFGKPVTLSCSQTLNHNVMYWYQQKSSQAPKLLFHYYDKDFNNEADTPDNFQSRRPNTSFCFLDIRSPGLGDTAMYLCATSRDTSGSPGELFFGEGSRLTVL.

The J gene is TRBJ1-2, the V gene TRBV18, with TRBD1 matching 7 bases. With 4 bases clipped from V and 3 bases from J, the junction kept 5 bases outside the gene matches. Germline V gives CDR1 KGHSH, CDR2 LQKENI. CDR3 size: 14 residues. CDR3 nucleotides: TGTGCCAGCTCACTTTCGACAGGGCACTATGGCTACACCTTC. As protein: CASSLSTGHYGYTF.

The rearrangement links TRBV10-3 to TRBJ2-4; the match to TRBD2 covers 12 bases. The CDR3 is 19 residues long. Germline assignment: CDR1 ENHRY and CDR2 SYGVKD. V was pared by 0 bases and J by 4 bases, with 10 bases of the junction left unmatched. CDR3: CAISESASGGGSIKNIQYF. The DNA of the CDR3 is TGTGCCATCAGTGAGTCGGCTAGCGGGGGGGGAAGCATTAAAAACATTCAGTACTTC.

The CDR3 coding sequence is TGTGCCAGCAGCTTAAGAGGTCAAAGCTCCTACAATGAGCAGTTCTTC. Translation gives CASSLRGQSSYNEQFF. This chain joins TRBV5-8 and TRBJ2-1, with D unclear. Germline CDR1 SGHTS, CDR2 YDEGEE. The CDR3 consists of 16 residues. Trimming left V 2 bases short and J 0 bases short, with 12 bases between.

J is TRBJ1-2 and V is TRBV19; the D gene is possibly TRBD1 (5 bases). Germline CDR1 is LNHDA and CDR2 is SQIVND (reference sequence). The CDR3 sequence is 12 residues long. V was clipped by 5 bases and J by 7 bases, with 11 bases between them. CDR3 sequence reads: CASSVQGTGYTF. CDR3 sequence (DNA): TGTGCCAGTAGTGTCCAGGGAACTGGCTACACCTTC.

The chain carries TRBV29-1 and TRBJ1-4; a possible D gene is TRBD1 (6 bases). V was cut by 6 bases and J by 4 bases, with 12 bases left in between. Germline assignment: CDR1 SQVTM and CDR2 ANQGSEA. CDR3 size: 13 residues. The CDR3 DNA reads as TGCAGCGTAGAGGGGGAGAGTAATGAAAAACTGTTTTTT. Its protein is CSVEGESNEKLFF.

This chain links TRBV27 with TRBJ2-3, with 7 bases aligning to TRBD1. V trimming: 6 bases; J trimming: 2 bases; junction bases outside the gene matches: 11. Germline CDR1 reads MNHEY; CDR2 reads SMNVEV (reference sequence). This CDR3 comprises 16 residues. In DNA, the CDR3 is TGTGCCAGCAGCCTCCGTAAGGGGGCTTACACAGATACGCAGTATTTT. This encodes CASSLRKGAYTDTQYF.

This chain connects TRBV4-1 to TRBJ2-3; a weak D match, TRBD2 (5 bases). V was shortened by 0 bases and J by 3 bases, with 13 bases between the two germline ends. This CDR3 is 16 amino acids long. Germline V gene data show CDR1 as MGHRA and CDR2 as YSYEKL. In DNA, the CDR3 is TGCGCCAGCAGCCAAGATCTACCGGCGGGTACAGATACGCAGTATTTT. Translated, it gives CASSQDLPAGTDTQYF.

This clone was recorded only once. The rearrangement joins TRBV5-6 to TRBJ1-1, with 10 bases that match TRBD1. Germline V lookup: CDR1 SGHDT, CDR2 YYEEEE. Trimming cost V 4 bases and J 11 bases; bases outside gene matches: 8. The CDR3 runs to 13 residues. This CDR3 is CASSPGQGVAAFF. DNA for the CDR3: TGTGCCAGCAGCCCTGGACAGGGGGTTGCCGCTTTCTTT.